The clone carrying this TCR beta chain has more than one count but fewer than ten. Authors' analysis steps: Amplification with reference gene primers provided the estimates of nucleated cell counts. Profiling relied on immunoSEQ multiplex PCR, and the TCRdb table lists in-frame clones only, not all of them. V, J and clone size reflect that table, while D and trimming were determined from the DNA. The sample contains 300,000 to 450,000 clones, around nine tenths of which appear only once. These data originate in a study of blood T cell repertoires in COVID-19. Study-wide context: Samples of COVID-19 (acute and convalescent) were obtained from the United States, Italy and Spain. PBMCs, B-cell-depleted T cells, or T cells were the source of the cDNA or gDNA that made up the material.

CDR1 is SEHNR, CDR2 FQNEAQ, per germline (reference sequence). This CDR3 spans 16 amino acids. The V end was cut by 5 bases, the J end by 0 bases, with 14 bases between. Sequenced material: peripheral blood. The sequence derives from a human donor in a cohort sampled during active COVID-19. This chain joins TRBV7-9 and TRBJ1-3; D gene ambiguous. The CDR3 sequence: CASSLELTYSGNTIYF. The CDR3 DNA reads TGTGCCAGCAGCCTGGAGCTTACATACTCTGGAAACACCATATATTTT.